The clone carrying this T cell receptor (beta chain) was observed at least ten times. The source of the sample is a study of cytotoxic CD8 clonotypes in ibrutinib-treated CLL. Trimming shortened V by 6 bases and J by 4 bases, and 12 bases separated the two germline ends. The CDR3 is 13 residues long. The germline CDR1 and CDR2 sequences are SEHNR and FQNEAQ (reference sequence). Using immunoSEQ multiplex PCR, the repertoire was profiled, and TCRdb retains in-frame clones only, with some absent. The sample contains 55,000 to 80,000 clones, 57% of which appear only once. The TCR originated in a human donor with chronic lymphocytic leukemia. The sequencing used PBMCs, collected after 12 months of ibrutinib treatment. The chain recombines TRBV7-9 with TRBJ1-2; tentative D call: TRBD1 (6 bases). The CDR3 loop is CASSSQGPYGYTF. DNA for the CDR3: TGTGCCAGCAGTTCACAGGGTCCCTATGGCTACACCTTC.